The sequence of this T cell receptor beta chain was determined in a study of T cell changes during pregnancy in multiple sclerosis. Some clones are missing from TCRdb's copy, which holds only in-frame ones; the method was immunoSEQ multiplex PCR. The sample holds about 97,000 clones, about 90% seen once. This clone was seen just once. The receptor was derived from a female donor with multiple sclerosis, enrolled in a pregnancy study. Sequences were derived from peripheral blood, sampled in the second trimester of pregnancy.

The DNA of the CDR3 is TGTGCCAGCGGGGACGGGAGCAATGAGCAGTTCTTC. Its protein product is CASGDGSNEQFF. The V and J genes are TRBV6-6 and TRBJ2-1; D perhaps matches TRBD2 (6 bases). V lost 8 bases, J lost 6 bases, and 11 bases lay in between. Germline lookup yields CDR1 MNHNY and CDR2 SVGAGI (reference sequence). CDR3 size: 12 residues.